The next 31 T cell receptor beta chains were all read from a single sample in a study of blood T cell repertoires in COVID-19. Sequencing was performed with immunoSEQ multiplex PCR; in TCRdb, only in-frame clones are kept and a portion is missing. The sample lists around 50,000 clones, around 90% occurring once. Sequencing input: peripheral blood. These receptor sequences come from a human donor in a cohort sampled during active COVID-19.

The chain employs TRBV12-3 or TRBV12-4 and TRBJ1-2; D gene unclear. V was clipped by 3 bases and J by 5 bases, with 10 bases between them. This CDR3 comprises 13 residues. CDR3 amino acids: CASSFGVRYGYTF. CDR3 coding DNA: TGTGCCAGCAGTTTCGGGGTTAGGTATGGCTACACCTTC.

The chain combines TRBV6-5 with TRBJ1-3; no clear D gene. Trimming shortened V by 5 bases and J by 0 bases, and 8 bases separated the two germline ends. Germline CDR1 and CDR2: MNHEY and SVGAGI. The CDR3 consists of 14 residues. CDR3 sequence: CASSNLGSGNTIYF. DNA for the CDR3: TGTGCCAGCAGTAATCTAGGCTCTGGAAACACCATATATTTT.

The genes are TRBV5-1 and TRBJ1-3, with 9 bases lining up with TRBD1. This CDR3 contains 16 residues. V was pared by 2 bases and J by 3 bases, with 6 bases of the junction left unmatched. The V gene's germline CDR1 is SGHRS and CDR2 YFSETQ. DNA for the CDR3: TGCGCCAGCAGCTTCCGGGACAGGGACCATGGAAACACCATATATTTT. This gives the protein CASSFRDRDHGNTIYF.

The chain uses TRBV10-1 and TRBJ2-7, with 9 nucleotides matching TRBD1. This CDR3 contains 16 residues. Looked up from germline, CDR1 is WNHNN and CDR2 is SYGVQD (reference sequence). With 6 bases clipped from V and 0 bases from J, the junction kept 9 bases outside the gene matches. The CDR3 sequence: CASSGQGLTPSYEQYF. The CDR3 nucleotides read TGCGCCAGCAGCGGACAGGGGCTAACCCCCTCCTACGAGCAGTACTTC.

The rearrangement links TRBV21-1 to TRBJ2-1; the table's TRBD2 call for D was not verified on the DNA. TRBV21-1 is a pseudogene locus. The CDR3 loop spans 15 amino acids. The CDR3 DNA reads TGTGCCAGCACCCCCTTTTTAGCGGGGGACAATGAGCAGTTCTTC. It encodes CASTPFLAGDNEQFF.

This chain joins TRBV5-1 and TRBJ2-7; tentative D call: TRBD2 (5 bases). Germline values: CDR1 SGHRS, CDR2 YFSETQ. V lost 1 base, J lost 1 base, and 12 bases lay in between. This CDR3 is 15 amino acids long. DNA of the CDR3: TGCGCCAGCAGCTTGTCCCGACTACCGTCCTACGAGCAGTACTTC. This encodes CASSLSRLPSYEQYF.

Here the CDR3 DNA reads TGTGCCAGCAGTTTAGCAGACAGGGGGCGCGGATCTGGAAACACCATATATTTT. Translated, it gives CASSLADRGRGSGNTIYF. The genes are TRBV28 and TRBJ1-3; 10 bases are shared with TRBD1. Germline values: CDR1 MDHEN, CDR2 SYDVKM. This CDR3 region has 18 residues. J lost 1 base, V lost 2 bases, and 8 bases had no gene match.

The rearrangement joins TRBV5-1 to TRBJ2-3; TRBD1 matches 9 bases. The CDR3 extends over 13 amino acids. Germline assignment: CDR1 SGHRS and CDR2 YFSETQ. The V and J ends lost 4 bases and 6 bases, in that order; junction bases with no gene match: 3. The chain's CDR3 is CASSGQGQDTQYF. CDR3 DNA sequence: TGCGCCAGCAGCGGACAGGGGCAGGATACGCAGTATTTT.

The V and J genes are TRBV5-5 and TRBJ1-5, with no clear D. The V end lost 0 bases, the J end lost 4 bases, and 8 bases lay between the germline ends. The CDR3 is made up of 14 amino acids. The germline CDR1 and CDR2 sequences are SGHKS and YYEKEE (reference sequence). The CDR3, as DNA: TGTGCCAGCAGCTTGGCCGGGAGAAATCAGCCCCAGCATTTT. Its translation is CASSLAGRNQPQHF.

The gene calls are TRBV28 and TRBJ2-7, with 9 bases lining up with TRBD1. V shed 6 bases and J 3 bases; nucleotides not matched to a gene: 6. This CDR3 has 14 residues. The germline V gene encodes CDR1 MDHEN and CDR2 SYDVKM. This CDR3 is CASRGTGTGYEQYF. CDR3 coding DNA: TGTGCCAGCAGGGGGACAGGGACGGGCTACGAGCAGTACTTC.

J is TRBJ2-1 and V is TRBV18, with 9 bases identical to TRBD2. CDR3 length: 15 residues. Germline-derived CDR1 and CDR2 are KGHSH and LQKENI. With 0 bases clipped from V and 5 bases from J, the junction kept 2 bases outside the gene matches. The CDR3 spells CASSPPSGGHNEQFF. CDR3 DNA sequence: TGTGCCAGCTCACCACCGAGCGGGGGGCACAATGAGCAGTTCTTC.

The rearrangement uses TRBV24-1 and TRBJ1-2; TRBD1 aligns across 10 bases. CDR1 and CDR2 from the germline V gene are KGHDR and SFDVKD. This CDR3 has 15 residues. Trimming removed 6 bases from V and 7 bases from J; junction bases left unmatched: 10. This CDR3 is CATSKTGTGVVGYTF. The CDR3 coding sequence is TGTGCCACCAGTAAGACCGGGACAGGGGTTGTTGGCTACACCTTC.

The chain combines TRBV27 with TRBJ1-6; 9 nucleotides line up with TRBD1. The germline gives CDR1 MNHEY, CDR2 SMNVEV (reference sequence). V lost 8 bases, J lost 7 bases, and 9 bases stayed unmatched. The CDR3 has 15 residues. Here the CDR3 DNA reads TGTGCCAGCTCCCCCAGGACAGGGGTGAATTCACCCCTCCACTTT. It codes for CASSPRTGVNSPLHF.

This clone was detected once. V and J are TRBV11-2 and TRBJ2-1; 8 bases fit TRBD1. The CDR3 is 15 amino acids. Looked up from germline, CDR1 is SGHAT and CDR2 is FQNNGV. V shed 3 bases, J shed 6 bases, and the junction held 7 bases outside the gene matches. The CDR3 bases are TGTGCCAGCAGCTTTAGGGGTACAGGGGGCAATGAGCAGTTCTTC. It specifies CASSFRGTGGNEQFF.

The sample holds one count of this clone. The chain combines TRBV9 with TRBJ2-1, with D maybe TRBD2 (6 bases). Per germline, CDR1 SGDLS and CDR2 YYNGEE. V gave up 0 bases and J gave up 5 bases, with 12 bases separating them. The length of the CDR3 is 15 residues. CDR3 loop: CASSVGGLLNNEQFF. The CDR3, as DNA: TGTGCCAGCAGCGTAGGGGGACTTCTAAACAATGAGCAGTTCTTC.

The J gene is TRBJ1-6, the V gene TRBV19; D remains unclear. The CDR3 is 12 amino acids. V was cut by 4 bases and J by 9 bases, with 7 bases left in between. Germline CDR1 and CDR2: LNHDA and SQIVND (reference sequence). CDR3 amino acids: CASSTLVSPLHF. CDR3 in DNA: TGTGCCAGTAGTACTCTAGTTTCACCCCTCCACTTT.

The CDR3: CASSRTSGLITDTQYF. The CDR3 DNA reads TGTGCCAGCAGCCGAACTAGCGGCCTGATCACAGATACGCAGTATTTT. The genes are TRBV9 and TRBJ2-3; 8 bases fit TRBD2. The CDR3 consists of 16 residues. The junction had 9 bases not matched to a gene; V was cut back by 4 bases and J by 2 bases. Germline V gene data show CDR1 as SGDLS and CDR2 as YYNGEE.

A word on this clone: An end of the junction does not agree with germline; a read error may underlie this. The V and J genes are TRBV7-2 and TRBJ2-1; D uncertain. Germline CDR1 reads SGHTA; CDR2 reads FQGNSA. The CDR3 runs to 14 residues. CDR3 loop: CASSLGQAYNEQFF. DNA for the CDR3: TGTGCCAGCAGTTTAGGGCAGGCCTACAATGAGCAGTTCTTC. The full variable domain, completed using reference TRBV7-2 and TRBJ2-1, is GAGVSQSPSNKVTEKGKDVELRCDPISGHTALYWYRQSLGQGLEFLIYFQGNSAPDKSGLPSDRFSAERTGGSVSTLTIQRTQQEDSAVYLCASSLGQAYNEQFFGPGTRLTVL.

This chain connects TRBV29-1 to TRBJ1-1; no clear D. CDR3 size: 12 residues. In germline, CDR1 is SQVTM, CDR2 ANQGSEA. Trimming took 2 bases from V and 11 from J, leaving 15 bases between them. In nucleotides, the CDR3 is TGCAGCGTTGAACTCGCCGTCAGGATGGCTTTCTTT. The encoded protein is CSVELAVRMAFF.

V usage is TRBV10-3 and J usage is TRBJ2-5; the match to TRBD2 covers 7 bases. The length of the CDR3 is 15 residues. CDR1 and CDR2 (germline): ENHRY, SYGVKD. Losses at the gene ends were 0 bases for V and 1 base for J; bases not matched to a gene: 2. The CDR3 nucleotides are TGTGCCATCAGTGAGTCGGGACTATCCCAAGAGACCCAGTACTTC. Its protein is CAISESGLSQETQYF.

This chain connects TRBV4-3 to TRBJ1-5; the D gene is possibly TRBD1 (6 bases). The CDR3 spans 16 residues. Trimming took off 0 bases at V and 1 base at J, with 10 bases between the two ends. CDR1 is LGHNA, CDR2 YSLEER, per germline. The CDR3 DNA follows: TGCGCCAGCAGCCAAGATGGGGGGGCAAGCAATCAGCCCCAGCATTTT. It yields the protein CASSQDGGASNQPQHF.

The V and J genes are TRBV7-9 and TRBJ2-7; D is possibly TRBD1 (6 bases). Germline V lookup: CDR1 SEHNR, CDR2 FQNEAQ (reference sequence). The CDR3 is 19 residues long. V lost 5 bases and J lost 0, with 26 bases in between. CDR3 loop: CASSRPSVPGQRSSYEQYF. CDR3 coding DNA: TGTGCCAGCAGCCGCCCCTCAGTTCCCGGACAGAGAAGCTCCTACGAGCAGTACTTC. Full variable domain (outside the CDR3, taken from reference TRBV7-9 and TRBJ2-7): DTGVSQNPRHKITKRGQNVTFRCDPISEHNRLYWYRQTLGQGPEFLTYFQNEAQLEKSRLLSDRFSAERPKGSFSTLEIQRTEQGDSAMYLCASSRPSVPGQRSSYEQYFGPGTRLTVT.

V is TRBV7-9 and J is TRBJ2-1; tentative D call: TRBD2 (7 bases). V dropped 0 bases and J dropped 7 bases, with 16 bases sitting between them. This CDR3 has 16 residues. Looked up from germline, CDR1 is SEHNR and CDR2 is FQNEAQ (reference sequence). CDR3 in amino acids: CASSLAGGLLRNEQFF. The CDR3 DNA sequence: TGTGCCAGCAGCTTAGCAGGGGGACTACTGAGGAATGAGCAGTTCTTC.

The chain carries TRBV7-2 and TRBJ2-1, with a tentative D call TRBD1 (5 bases). The germline V and J ends were trimmed by 3 bases and 6 bases, with 12 bases remaining between them. Germline V lookup: CDR1 SGHTA, CDR2 FQGNSA. The CDR3 runs to 14 residues. The chain's CDR3 is CASSFSLDTNEQFF. For the CDR3, the DNA is TGTGCCAGCAGCTTTTCCTTGGACACCAATGAGCAGTTCTTC.

The rearrangement uses TRBV10-1 and TRBJ2-3; tentatively, D is TRBD2 (5 bases). Germline V gene lookup returns CDR1 WNHNN and CDR2 SYGVQD (reference sequence). There are 14 residues in the CDR3. Trimming pared 5 bases from V and 9 bases from J, leaving 18 bases between. CDR3 protein: CASSLNGGSQTQYF. The CDR3 coding sequence is TGCGCCAGCAGTTTGAATGGTGGGAGCCAAACGCAGTATTTT.

The V and J genes are TRBV5-4 and TRBJ1-2; D may be TRBD1 (5 bases). Between the trimmed V and J ends, which lost 3 bases and 3 bases, there was a span of 18 bases. The germline V gene encodes CDR1 SGHNT and CDR2 YYREEE (reference sequence). CDR3 length: 16 amino acids. The CDR3 loop is CASSSDRKLRDYGYTF. CDR3 bases: TGTGCCAGCAGCTCTGACAGAAAGTTAAGGGACTATGGCTACACCTTC.

This clone was observed a single time. V usage is TRBV4-2 and J usage is TRBJ2-2; 10 bases match TRBD2. V lost 2 bases to trimming and J lost 4 bases; unmatched junction nucleotides: 10. The germline V gene encodes CDR1 LGHNA and CDR2 YNFKEQ. The CDR3 is 18 residues long. This CDR3 is CASSQRYSGGPSTGELFF. CDR3 DNA sequence: TGTGCCAGCAGCCAACGGTATAGCGGGGGGCCCTCCACCGGGGAGCTGTTTTTT.

As regards this clone: A read error may account for a junction end that differs from germline. The chain is built from TRBV7-7 and TRBJ2-5; 7 bases map to TRBD2. There are 15 residues in the CDR3. CDR1 is SSHAT, CDR2 FNYEAQ, per germline (reference sequence). Written as DNA, the CDR3 is TGTGCTAGCAGCTTGTCCGCGGGAGTTGGTGAGACCCAGTACTTC. It is translated as CASSLSAGVGETQYF.

The gene calls are TRBV5-4 and TRBJ1-3; D not certain. V shed 0 bases and J shed 4 bases, with 8 bases lying between them. The CDR3 is 14 residues long. Germline V CDR1 and CDR2: SGHNT, YYREEE (reference sequence). The DNA for the CDR3 is TGTGCCAGCAGCTTGGGCACAGAAGGAAACACCATATATTTT. It specifies CASSLGTEGNTIYF. The whole variable domain, remainder taken from reference TRBV5-4 and TRBJ1-3, is ETGVTQSPTHLIKTRGQQVTLRCSSQSGHNTVSWYQQALGQGPQFIFQYYREEENGRGNFPPRFSGLQFPNYSSELNVNALELDDSALYLCASSLGTEGNTIYFGEGSWLTVV.

The chain carries TRBV6-2 or TRBV6-3 and TRBJ1-4, with D perhaps TRBD1 (6 bases). Trimming shortened V by 6 bases and J by 8 bases, and 19 bases separated the two germline ends. Per germline, CDR1 MNHEY and CDR2 SVGEGT. The CDR3 length is 15 residues. CDR3 sequence: CASRPLTGFEEKLFF. CDR3 in DNA: TGTGCCAGCAGACCTCTAACAGGGTTCGAAGAAAAACTGTTTTTT.

The rearrangement uses TRBV6-2 or TRBV6-3 and TRBJ1-5; 9 bases agree with TRBD1. V was pared by 5 bases and J by 3 bases, with 5 bases of the junction left unmatched. Per germline, CDR1 MNHEY and CDR2 SVGEGT. This CDR3 is 15 amino acids long. The chain's CDR3 is CASSPGQGDNQPQHF. The DNA of the CDR3 is TGTGCCAGCAGTCCGGGACAGGGAGACAATCAGCCCCAGCATTTT.